This TCR beta chain was retrieved from a study of OX40 agonist ivuxolimab in advanced cancers. Regarding the complete study: The costimulatory receptor OX40 (CD134) was targeted by ivuxolimab, a fully human IgG2 agonistic monoclonal antibody. Intravenous ivuxolimab was administered to patients every 2 weeks at six dose levels: 0.01, 0.1, 0.3, 1.5, 3 and 10 mg/kg. Of the 50 or so patients in dose escalation, around 19 had hepatocellular carcinoma, roughly 15 had melanoma, 9 had renal cell carcinoma and 9 had head and neck cancer. A male proportion of around 80% and a mean age of approximately 62 years, ranging from roughly 23 to 79, were recorded for the dose-escalation cohort. Prior anti-PD-1, anti-PD-L1 or anti-CTLA-4 therapy was permitted, and about two fifths of dose-escalation patients had received checkpoint inhibitors. Partial responses occurred in three dose-escalation patients, of whom one had hepatocellular carcinoma and two had cutaneous melanoma. The purpose of peripheral TCRbeta sequencing was to test whether ivuxolimab changed TCR sequence diversity and led to clonal T-cell expansion. The paper reports the monotherapy dose-escalation portion (N of about 47 patients) of the phase I ivuxolimab trial.

As concerns this clone: The target of this receptor is not known. No much larger clonotype is one base removed from it; base qualities were not supplied.

Here is what the overall study found, with its caveats: Low levels of normalized T-cell clonal expansion were also shown by some nonresponding patients. In the 0.1-3.0 mg/kg groups, partial responders had among the lowest normalized peripheral clonal expansion, particularly in CD8+ T cells. The antigen specificity of the peripheral T cells that underwent clonal expansion was not determined. At doses of 0.1 to 3.0 mg/kg, clonal expansion of both CD4+ and CD8+ T cells in blood was seen between baseline and week 6. On average, CD8+ T cells showed more expanded clones than CD4+ T cells after ivuxolimab.

Patients with a history of autoimmune disease or receiving systemic immunosuppression were excluded from the trial. Peripheral blood for TCR sequencing was collected from all dose cohorts at baseline, on cycle 4 day 1, and on cycle 7 day 1. Samples came from an open-label, multicenter, first-in-human phase I dose-escalation trial of ivuxolimab. Adults with locally advanced or metastatic head and neck squamous cell, hepatocellular, melanoma or renal cell carcinoma were enrolled in the trial. CD4+ and CD8+ T cells were sorted separately from peripheral blood before TCR sequencing. For sequencing of the TCRbeta CDR3 region, genomic DNA was extracted from the sorted cells. The immunoSEQ Assay was used to sequence the TCRbeta CDR3 regions. Imported from immuneACCESS, the table was reduced by TCRdb to in-frame sequences with V and J called. These copies leave out some clones; in studies compared against another copy, an unresolved V gene accounts for under half, and the cause of the remainder is not known. Present in this sample are around 64,000 clones, 80% to 85% of which were seen just once. The leading ten clones occupy approximately 5% of the sample.

As encoded in the germline V gene (reference sequence), CDR1 is SGHNT while CDR2 is YYREEE. Ends trimmed: V by 7 bases, J by 5 bases; bases unmatched to a gene: 9. The CDR3 sequence holds 14 residues, the cysteine and phenylalanine included. Of all the DNA, just the CDR3 is kept, 42 bases in frame from base 1. The receptor was isolated from an adult with an advanced solid tumor such as melanoma, head and neck, liver or kidney cancer. This chain is built from TRBV5-4 and TRBJ2-1; the central 7 bases match TRBD2. Sequenced material: CD4+ or CD8+ T cells sorted from blood, taken in a trial of the OX40 agonist ivuxolimab. CDR3 protein: CASYSLAVNNEQFF. The DNA sequence is given as TGTGCCAGCTATAGTCTAGCGGTTAACAATGAGCAGTTCTTC.